The clone carrying this TCR beta chain was counted at least ten times. CDR3 size: 18 residues. V shed 6 bases, J shed 0 bases, and the junction held 12 bases outside the gene matches. Per the germline V gene, CDR1 is LGHDT and CDR2 is YNNKEL (reference sequence). TCRdb redid the calling of the PCR reads with MiXCR, one entry per CDR3 protein. The data hold some 70,000 distinct CDR3 sequences, with about a sixth observed a single time. These data come from a study of molecular identifiers for immune sequencing clone quantification. Material for sequencing was naive CD8+ T cells from blood, with Jurkat cell RNA spiked in. Subset in this sample: FACS-sorted CD8+CD4-CCR7+CD45RA+ naive T cells. The chain has TRBV3-1 and TRBJ2-1, with 9 nucleotides matching TRBD2. This TCR was sampled from a human donor in good health. Some libraries in this study had Jurkat cell RNA spiked in. The DNA of the CDR3 is TGTGCCAGCAGTCCCAAGCGGACTAGCGACTACTCCTACAATGAGCAGTTCTTC. This encodes CASSPKRTSDYSYNEQFF.